What follows is one T cell receptor (beta chain) and its context. There is no known antigen for this receptor. The input lacks base qualities; no much larger clone sits a single base away. This record belongs to a study of T cell responses to AZD1222 COVID-19 vaccine (dated by TCRdb to the early 2020s). About the investigation overall: AZD1222 recipients with second doses at about 4 weeks or about 12 weeks were pooled, because spike-specific TCR depth and breadth did not differ between schedules. A total of about 230 trial participants underwent TCR sequencing, of whom 207 received two doses of AZD1222 and some 26 received two doses of the MenACWY control vaccine. Enrollment into the trials was organized by age into subgroups of 18-55, 56-69 and 70-plus years, and those subgroups contained around 150, 28 and 57 TCR-sequenced participants, respectively. The investigation overall reported the following: The whole spike protein was spanned by vaccine-associated CD4 TCRs, and dominant responses were seen in regions 160-218 and 743-854. Reportedly, almost half of the unique spike-specific TCRs recognized epitopes lying outside the regions that are mutated in the B.1.351 and B.1.1.7 variants. A significant rise in spike-specific TCR breadth and depth was observed after two AZD1222 doses relative to day 0 and relative to MenACWY recipients. Because no day 14 peak-response samples were available, repertoires were characterized only after the peak T cell response. In the small 56-69-year group, the increase in depth fell short of significance, most likely because of low power. Conclusions about previously exposed vaccinees are limited because only a handful of AZD1222 recipients were SARS-CoV-2 seropositive at baseline. Participants were mostly white British, with more females than males. The authors suggested clonal diversity may have been underestimated.

V is clipped by 3 bases and J by 5 bases, and the sequence between their germline boundaries is 14 bases long. Looking up the germline V gene yields CDR1 SGDLS and CDR2 YYNGEE. The CDR3 runs 14 amino acids, cysteine and phenylalanine included. The CDR3 DNA has 42 bases and is translated from base 1. Reading the label with the study, this specimen's time point is: baseline before first vaccination. Vaccinee samples were obtained from the UK trials COV001 and COV002, which included a single-blind randomized controlled phase 2/3 trial of AZD1222 (ChAdOx1 nCoV-19) in healthy adults. Trial participant PBMC samples were collected at day 0 and day 28 after the second dose for TCRbeta chain sequencing. The CDR3 regions of human TCRbeta chains were subjected to immunosequencing. Processing in the source paper ran as follows. Repertoire TCRs were checked for matches against a reference library of SARS-CoV-2-specific TCRs that had been generated using the MIRA antigen-specificity platform. Breadth was defined as the fraction of unique TCRs that were SARS-CoV-2-associated, and depth was defined as the fraction of total T cells that were SARS-CoV-2-associated. Each spike-specific TCR was assigned to its reactive spike region and to a CD4 or CD8 class using the MIRA data. Log10-transformed breadth and depth values were compared by one-way ANOVA with Sidak's multiple comparisons tests. Held by TCRdb, this immuneACCESS table contains in-frame sequences only and omits some clones. Under half of the omission traces to an unresolved V gene where checked; the cause of the rest is unknown. That table furnishes V, J and clone size, whereas the DNA furnished D and trimming. Here the sample has 95,000 to 150,000 clones; more than 80% occur a single time. Under 3.5% of the sample is held by the ten biggest clonotypes.

Sequenced material: peripheral blood, taken on day 0 of AZD1222 vaccination. The clonotype comes from an adult in good health. The rearranged segments are TRBV9 and TRBJ1-1; D gene: possibly TRBD1, on 6 matching bases. The CDR3 loop reads CASSAQGRGTEAFF. The nucleotide sequence reads as follows: TGTGCCAGCAGCGCACAGGGCCGTGGAACTGAAGCTTTCTTT.